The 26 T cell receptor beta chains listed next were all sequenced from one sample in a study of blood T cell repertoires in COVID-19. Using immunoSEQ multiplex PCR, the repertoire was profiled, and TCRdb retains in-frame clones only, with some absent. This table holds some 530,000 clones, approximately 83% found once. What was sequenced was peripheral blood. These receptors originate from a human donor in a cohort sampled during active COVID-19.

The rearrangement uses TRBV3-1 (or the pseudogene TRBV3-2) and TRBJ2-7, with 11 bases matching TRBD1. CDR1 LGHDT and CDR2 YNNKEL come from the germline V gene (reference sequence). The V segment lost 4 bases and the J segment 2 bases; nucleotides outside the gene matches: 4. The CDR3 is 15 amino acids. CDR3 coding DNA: TGTGCCAGCAGCCCCTCGGGACAGGGGGCCTACGAGCAGTACTTC. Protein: CASSPSGQGAYEQYF.

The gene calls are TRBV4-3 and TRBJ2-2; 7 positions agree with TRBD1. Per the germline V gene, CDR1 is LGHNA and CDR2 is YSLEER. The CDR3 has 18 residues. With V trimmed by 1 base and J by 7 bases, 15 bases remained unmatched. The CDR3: CASSQALRGQGVGGELFF. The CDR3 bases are TGCGCCAGCAGCCAAGCCTTGCGTGGGCAGGGGGTTGGCGGGGAGCTGTTTTTT.

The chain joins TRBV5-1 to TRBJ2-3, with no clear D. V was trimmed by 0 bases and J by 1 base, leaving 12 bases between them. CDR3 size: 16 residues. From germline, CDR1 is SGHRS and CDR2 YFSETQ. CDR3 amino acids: CASSLGLATGTDTQYF. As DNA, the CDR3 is TGCGCCAGCAGCTTGGGACTCGCCACCGGCACAGATACGCAGTATTTT.

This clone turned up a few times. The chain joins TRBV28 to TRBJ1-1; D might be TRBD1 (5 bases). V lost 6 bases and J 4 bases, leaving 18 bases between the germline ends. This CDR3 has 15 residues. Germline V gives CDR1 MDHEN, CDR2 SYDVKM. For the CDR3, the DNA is TGTGCCAGCAGACCATTGACGGGGGGTGCCACTGAAGCTTTCTTT. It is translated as CASRPLTGGATEAFF.

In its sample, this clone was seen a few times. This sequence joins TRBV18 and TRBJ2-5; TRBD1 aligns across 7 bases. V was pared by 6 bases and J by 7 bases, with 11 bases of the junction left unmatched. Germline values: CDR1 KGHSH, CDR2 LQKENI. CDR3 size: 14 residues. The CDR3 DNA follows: TGTGCCAGCTCCACACCGACAGGGTGGTTGACCCAGTACTTC. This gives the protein CASSTPTGWLTQYF.

The CDR3 DNA follows: TGTGCCAGCAGCTTTATGAGCTACAATGAGCAGTTCTTC. Protein sequence: CASSFMSYNEQFF. The chain carries TRBV5-5 and TRBJ2-1; D gene ambiguous. The CDR3 totals 13 residues. Between the trimmed V and J ends, which lost 2 bases and 3 bases, there was a span of 6 bases. Germline values: CDR1 SGHKS, CDR2 YYEKEE (reference sequence).

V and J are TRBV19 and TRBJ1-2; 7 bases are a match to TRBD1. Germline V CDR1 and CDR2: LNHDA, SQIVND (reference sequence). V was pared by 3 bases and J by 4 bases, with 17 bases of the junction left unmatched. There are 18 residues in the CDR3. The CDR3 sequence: CASSIDGQAPLRTYGYTF. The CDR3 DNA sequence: TGTGCCAGTAGTATCGATGGACAGGCCCCCCTGCGAACCTATGGCTACACCTTC.

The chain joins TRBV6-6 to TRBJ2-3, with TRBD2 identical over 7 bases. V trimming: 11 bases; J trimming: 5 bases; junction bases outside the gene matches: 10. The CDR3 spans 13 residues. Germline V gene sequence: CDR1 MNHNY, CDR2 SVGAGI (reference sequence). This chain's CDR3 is CAAAQRDIDTQYF. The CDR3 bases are TGTGCCGCAGCCCAGCGGGATATAGATACGCAGTATTTT.

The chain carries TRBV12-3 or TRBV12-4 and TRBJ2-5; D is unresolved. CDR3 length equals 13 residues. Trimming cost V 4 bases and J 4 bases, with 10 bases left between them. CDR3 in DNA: TGTGCCAGCAGTTCGAGGCCCTTAGAGACCCAGTACTTC. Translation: CASSSRPLETQYF.

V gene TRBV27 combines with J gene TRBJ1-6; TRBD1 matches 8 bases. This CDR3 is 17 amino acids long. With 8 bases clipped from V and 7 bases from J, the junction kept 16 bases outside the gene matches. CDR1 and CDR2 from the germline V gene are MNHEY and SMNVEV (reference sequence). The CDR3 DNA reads TGTGCCAGCTCCCTAATCCTTCAGGGGGCATCGAATTCACCCCTCCACTTT. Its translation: CASSLILQGASNSPLHF.

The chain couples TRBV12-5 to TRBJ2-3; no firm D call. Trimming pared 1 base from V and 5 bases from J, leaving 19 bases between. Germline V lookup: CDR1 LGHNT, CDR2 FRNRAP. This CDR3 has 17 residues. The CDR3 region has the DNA TGTGCTAGTGGTTTGGCTTCACAGAGCTCGATTGTAGATACGCAGTATTTT. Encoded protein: CASGLASQSSIVDTQYF.

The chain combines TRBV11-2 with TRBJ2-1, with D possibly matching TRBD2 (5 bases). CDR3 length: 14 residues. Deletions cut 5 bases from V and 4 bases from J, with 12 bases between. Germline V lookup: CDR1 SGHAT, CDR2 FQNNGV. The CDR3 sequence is CASSVTGVYNEQFF. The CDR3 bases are TGTGCCAGCAGCGTCACCGGGGTTTACAATGAGCAGTTCTTC.

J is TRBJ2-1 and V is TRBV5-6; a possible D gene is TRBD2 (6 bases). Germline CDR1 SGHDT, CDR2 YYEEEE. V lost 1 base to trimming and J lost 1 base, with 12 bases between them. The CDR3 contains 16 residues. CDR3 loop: CASSLNRAGSYNEQFF. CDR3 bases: TGTGCCAGCAGCTTGAATCGAGCGGGTTCCTACAATGAGCAGTTCTTC.

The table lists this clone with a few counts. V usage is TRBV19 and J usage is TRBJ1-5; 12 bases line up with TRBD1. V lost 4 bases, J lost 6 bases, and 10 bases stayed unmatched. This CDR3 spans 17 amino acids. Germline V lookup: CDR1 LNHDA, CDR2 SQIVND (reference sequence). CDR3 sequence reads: CASSSASGQGATQPQHF. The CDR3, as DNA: TGTGCCAGTAGTAGCGCCTCGGGACAGGGGGCTACTCAGCCCCAGCATTTT.

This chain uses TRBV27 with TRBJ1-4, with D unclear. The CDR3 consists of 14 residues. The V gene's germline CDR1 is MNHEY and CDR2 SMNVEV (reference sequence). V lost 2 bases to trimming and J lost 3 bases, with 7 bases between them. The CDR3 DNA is TGTGCCAGCAGTTTAATGGCAGCTAATGAAAAACTGTTTTTT. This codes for CASSLMAANEKLFF.

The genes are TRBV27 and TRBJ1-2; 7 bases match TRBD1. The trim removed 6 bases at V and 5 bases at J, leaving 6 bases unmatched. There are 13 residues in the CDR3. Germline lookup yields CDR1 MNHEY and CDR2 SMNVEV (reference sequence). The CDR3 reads CASSSGGLYGYTF. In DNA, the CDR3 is TGTGCCAGCAGCTCAGGGGGTTTATATGGCTACACCTTC.

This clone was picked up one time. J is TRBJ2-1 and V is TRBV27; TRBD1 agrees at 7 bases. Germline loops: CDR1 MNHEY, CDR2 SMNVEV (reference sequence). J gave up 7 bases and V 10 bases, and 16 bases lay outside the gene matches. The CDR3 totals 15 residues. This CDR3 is CATGRDSRVGNEQFF. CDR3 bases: TGTGCCACTGGTCGGGACAGTCGGGTGGGGAATGAGCAGTTCTTC.

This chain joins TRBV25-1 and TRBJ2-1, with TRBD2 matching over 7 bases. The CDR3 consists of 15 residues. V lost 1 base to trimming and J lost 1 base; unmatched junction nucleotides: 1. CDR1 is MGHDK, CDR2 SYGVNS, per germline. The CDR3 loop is CASSESGGSYNEQFF. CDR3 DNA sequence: TGTGCCAGCAGTGAATCGGGAGGTTCCTACAATGAGCAGTTCTTC.

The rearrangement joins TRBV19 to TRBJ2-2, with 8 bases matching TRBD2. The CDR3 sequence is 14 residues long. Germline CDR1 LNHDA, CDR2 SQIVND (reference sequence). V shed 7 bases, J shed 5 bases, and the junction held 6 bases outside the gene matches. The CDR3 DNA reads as TGTGCCAGTACACCGGGGGGGGCGACCGGGGAGCTGTTTTTT. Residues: CASTPGGATGELFF.

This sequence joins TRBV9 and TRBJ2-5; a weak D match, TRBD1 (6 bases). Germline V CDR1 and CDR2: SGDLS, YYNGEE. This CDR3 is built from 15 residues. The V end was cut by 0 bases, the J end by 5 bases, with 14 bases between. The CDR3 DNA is TGTGCCAGCAGCGTAGGGGGGCAGAAACGGGAGACCCAGTACTTC. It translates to CASSVGGQKRETQYF.

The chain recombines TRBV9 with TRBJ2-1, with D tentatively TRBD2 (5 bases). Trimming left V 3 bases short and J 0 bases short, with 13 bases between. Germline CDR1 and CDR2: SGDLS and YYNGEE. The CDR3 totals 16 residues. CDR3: CASSGEVAGSYNEQFF. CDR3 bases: TGTGCCAGCAGCGGGGAAGTCGCGGGCTCCTACAATGAGCAGTTCTTC.

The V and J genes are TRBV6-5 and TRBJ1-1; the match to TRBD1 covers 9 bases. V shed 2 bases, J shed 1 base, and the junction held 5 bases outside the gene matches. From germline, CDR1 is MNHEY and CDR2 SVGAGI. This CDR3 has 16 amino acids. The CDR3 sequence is CASSYGTGLPNTEAFF. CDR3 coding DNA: TGTGCCAGCAGTTACGGGACAGGGTTACCGAACACTGAAGCTTTCTTT.

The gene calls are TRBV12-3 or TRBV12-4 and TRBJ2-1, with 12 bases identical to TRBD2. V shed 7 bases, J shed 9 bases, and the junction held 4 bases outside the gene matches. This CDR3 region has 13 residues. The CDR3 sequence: CASTPGLAGEQFF. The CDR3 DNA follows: TGTGCCAGCACCCCGGGACTAGCGGGTGAGCAGTTCTTC.

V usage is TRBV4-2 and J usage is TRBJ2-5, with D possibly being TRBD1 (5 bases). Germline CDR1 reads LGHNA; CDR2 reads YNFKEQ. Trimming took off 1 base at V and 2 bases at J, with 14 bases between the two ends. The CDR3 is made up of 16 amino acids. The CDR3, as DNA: TGTGCCAGCAGCCAAGCCGCGCTGAGGACACAAGAGACCCAGTACTTC. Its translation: CASSQAALRTQETQYF.

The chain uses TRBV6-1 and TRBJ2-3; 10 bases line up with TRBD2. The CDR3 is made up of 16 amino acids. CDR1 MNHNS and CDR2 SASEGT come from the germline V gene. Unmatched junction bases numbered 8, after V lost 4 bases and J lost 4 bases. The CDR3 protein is CASSARVAGGSDTQYF. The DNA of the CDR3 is TGTGCCAGCAGTGCCCGGGTAGCGGGAGGATCAGATACGCAGTATTTT.

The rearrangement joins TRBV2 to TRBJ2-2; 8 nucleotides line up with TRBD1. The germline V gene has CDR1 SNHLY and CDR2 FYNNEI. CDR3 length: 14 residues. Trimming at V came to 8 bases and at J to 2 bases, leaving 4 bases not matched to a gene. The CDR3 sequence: CASLAGGNTGELFF. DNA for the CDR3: TGTGCCAGCCTGGCAGGGGGCAACACCGGGGAGCTGTTTTTT.